This record covers a single T cell receptor beta chain. The germline V gene has CDR1 MGHRA and CDR2 YSYEKL. The CDR3 has 14 residues. V lost 1 base, J lost 7 bases, and 13 bases lay in between. These data belong to a study of blood T cell repertoires in COVID-19. The assay was immunoSEQ multiplex PCR, and TCRdb's table has in-frame clones only and misses some. The top ten hold over 3% of the sample, which has approximately 250,000 clones, approximately 88% seen once. The chain couples TRBV4-1 to TRBJ1-2; tentatively, D is TRBD1 (5 bases). The source of this sequence is a woman in her thirties or forties who had been exposed to COVID-19. The sample was PBMCs or T cells enriched from blood (not recorded which). The CDR3 sequence is CASSQAAGQGGYTF. Written as DNA, the CDR3 is TGCGCCAGCAGCCAAGCAGCGGGGCAGGGTGGCTACACCTTC.